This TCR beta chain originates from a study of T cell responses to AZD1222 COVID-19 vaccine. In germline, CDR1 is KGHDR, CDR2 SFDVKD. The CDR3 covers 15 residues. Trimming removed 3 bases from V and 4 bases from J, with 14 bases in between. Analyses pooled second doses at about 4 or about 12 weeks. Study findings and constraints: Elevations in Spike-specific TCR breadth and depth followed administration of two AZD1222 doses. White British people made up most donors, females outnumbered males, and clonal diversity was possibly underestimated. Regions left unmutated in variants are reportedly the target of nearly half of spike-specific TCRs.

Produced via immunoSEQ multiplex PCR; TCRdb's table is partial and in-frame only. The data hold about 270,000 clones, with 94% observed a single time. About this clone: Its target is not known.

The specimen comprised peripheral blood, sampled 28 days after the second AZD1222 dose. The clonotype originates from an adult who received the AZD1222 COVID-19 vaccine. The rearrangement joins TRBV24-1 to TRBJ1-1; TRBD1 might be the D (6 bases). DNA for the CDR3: TGTGCCACCAGTGATCCCGGGGGCGGCGGCACTGAAGCTTTCTTT. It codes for CATSDPGGGGTEAFF.